The next 26 T cell receptor beta chains were all read from a single sample in a study of read filtering for tumor transcriptome and immune sequencing. From about 400 ng of RNA, a library with molecular barcoded alpha/delta and beta/gamma adaptors was made. TCRdb used MiXCR to reprocess the reads, holding one entry per CDR3 protein. This sample has 30,000 to 45,000 distinct CDR3 sequences, with roughly 13% found just once. Sequenced sample: a population of CD138-negative cells sorted from bone marrow. The receptors stem from a donor over 35 with multiple myeloma.

Many counts were recorded for this clonotype. The V gene is TRBV20-1, the J gene TRBJ2-3; 7 bases are a match to TRBD2. Looked up from germline, CDR1 is DFQATT and CDR2 is SNEGSKA (reference sequence). CDR3 length equals 14 residues. V lost 1 base and J lost 2; bases outside the gene matches: 3. CDR3 in DNA: TGCAGTGCTAGAGCGGGACTACACACAGATACGCAGTATTTT. As protein: CSARAGLHTDTQYF.

Comment on this clonotype: It is likely a read error: a sequence one base away is far more abundant. The genes are TRBV11-3 and TRBJ1-1; D may be TRBD1 (6 bases). In germline, CDR1 is SGHNT, CDR2 YENEEA. The CDR3 has 15 amino acids. CDR3 residues: CTSSSQQGANTEAFF. The CDR3 coding sequence is TGTACCAGCAGCTCACAACAGGGCGCGAACACTGAAGCTTTCTTT.

The chain links TRBV28 to TRBJ2-1, with 9 bases fitting TRBD2. The CDR3 is made up of 15 amino acids. The junction had 11 bases not matched to a gene; V was cut back by 6 bases and J by 8 bases. The germline V gene has CDR1 MDHEN and CDR2 SYDVKM. The CDR3 nucleotides are TGTGCCAGCAGGTATAGCGGGAGAAGCGACTATGAGCAGTTCTTC. Translation: CASRYSGRSDYEQFF.

J is TRBJ2-7 and V is TRBV11-2, with 10 bases aligning to TRBD1. The J segment lost 4 bases and the V segment lost 3 bases, leaving 6 bases of the junction unmatched. The germline gives CDR1 SGHAT, CDR2 FQNNGV. CDR3 length: 15 residues. The chain's CDR3 is CASSFRTGGMYEQYF. In DNA form, the CDR3 reads TGTGCCAGCAGCTTCCGGACAGGGGGGATGTACGAGCAGTACTTC.

The sample holds many counts of this clonotype. The rearrangement links TRBV24-1 to TRBJ2-3; D assignment may be TRBD1 or TRBD2 (5 bases each). This CDR3 has 17 amino acids. Germline V gene data show CDR1 as KGHDR and CDR2 as SFDVKD. V lost 2 bases to trimming and J lost 1 base, with 15 bases between them. As DNA, the CDR3 is TGTGCCACCAGTGATTCCGGGACGGCTATGGGCACAGATACGCAGTATTTT. Translating gives CATSDSGTAMGTDTQYF.

In its sample, this clonotype was seen once. One base separates it from a far larger clone, so it is likely a read error. The rearrangement links TRBV7-6 to TRBJ2-5; 9 nucleotides match TRBD1. This CDR3 has 11 amino acids. Germline V gene data show CDR1 as SGHVS and CDR2 as FNYEAQ. The CDR3 DNA is TGTGCCGGGGACAGGGCAGAGACCCGGTACTTC. Protein product: CAGDRAETRYF.

This clonotype was found a few times. The rearrangement joins TRBV10-3 to TRBJ2-1; 12 bases line up with TRBD2. Germline V gene sequence: CDR1 ENHRY, CDR2 SYGVKD. The ends lost 2 bases at V and 7 bases at J; junction bases unmatched: 6. CDR3 size: 16 residues. The CDR3 loop is CAISERLAGVGNEQFF. The CDR3 bases are TGTGCCATCAGTGAGAGACTAGCGGGAGTGGGTAATGAGCAGTTCTTC.

This clonotype was detected ten times or more. The chain combines TRBV7-3 with TRBJ2-1, with 7 bases aligning to TRBD2. The CDR3 loop spans 13 amino acids. V was pared by 2 bases and J by 7 bases, with 2 bases of the junction left unmatched. CDR1 SGHTA and CDR2 FQGTGA come from the germline V gene. CDR3 residues: CASSLLAENEQFF. The DNA for the CDR3 is TGTGCCAGCAGCTTACTAGCGGAAAATGAGCAGTTCTTC.

Comment on this clonotype: It may be a read error: a sequence one base away is much more abundant. This chain links TRBV7-2 with TRBJ2-5; D is undetermined. CDR3 length: 12 residues. Germline V lookup: CDR1 SGHTA, CDR2 FQGNSA. CDR3 nucleotide sequence: TGTGCCAGCAGCTTTTCCCCCCCGACCCAGAACTTC. Translation: CASSFSPPTQNF.

This clonotype was counted ten times or more. The J gene is TRBJ1-2, the V gene TRBV7-8; D might be TRBD1 (5 bases). The ends were cut back, 5 bases at V and 0 bases at J, with 19 bases in the middle. This CDR3 comprises 17 residues. The germline V gene has CDR1 SGHVS and CDR2 FQNEAQ. The CDR3 DNA reads TGTGCCAGCAGCCAGCGAGTTAGGGGACCAGCTAACTATGGCTACACCTTC. Translated, it gives CASSQRVRGPANYGYTF. Complete variable domain (other parts from reference TRBV7-8 and TRBJ1-2): GAGVSQSPRYKVAKRGQDVALRCDPISGHVSLFWYQQALGQGPEFLTYFQNEAQLDKSGLPSDRFFAERPEGSVSTLKIQRTQQEDSAVYLCASSQRVRGPANYGYTFGSGTRLTVV.

This clonotype was recorded at least ten times. This chain joins TRBV20-1 and TRBJ2-1; TRBD1 matches 9 bases. V dropped 4 bases and J dropped 7; count of bases not matched to a gene: 5. CDR1 and CDR2 (germline): DFQATT, SNEGSKA (reference sequence). This CDR3 is 13 amino acids long. The DNA of the CDR3 is TGCAGTGCTACCGGGACAGGGATGAATGAGCAGTTCTTC. Protein product: CSATGTGMNEQFF.

This clonotype was counted at least ten times. The chain uses TRBV20-1 and TRBJ2-1, with TRBD2 matching over 12 bases. CDR1 and CDR2 from the germline V gene are DFQATT and SNEGSKA (reference sequence). The CDR3 covers 16 residues. With V trimmed by 3 bases and J by 9 bases, 12 bases remained unmatched. The CDR3 region has the DNA TGCAGTGCTAGGGGGCCGACTAGCGGGAGAATAGGTGAGCAGTTCTTC. The encoded protein is CSARGPTSGRIGEQFF.

This clonotype was recorded many times. J is TRBJ2-1 and V is TRBV3-1; D remains unclear. Germline lookup yields CDR1 LGHDT and CDR2 YNNKEL (reference sequence). CDR3 size: 13 residues. With 4 bases removed from V and 2 bases from J, the gap between germline ends came to 6 bases. The CDR3 loop is CASSRATYNEQFF. The CDR3 DNA sequence: TGTGCCAGCAGCCGGGCTACCTACAATGAGCAGTTCTTC.

At least ten counts were recorded for this clonotype. The rearrangement joins TRBV10-1 to TRBJ2-7, with a possible D match to TRBD1 (7 bases). V was trimmed by 8 bases and J by 3 bases, leaving 17 bases between them. This CDR3 contains 14 residues. Germline-derived CDR1 and CDR2 are WNHNN and SYGVQD (reference sequence). CDR3 coding DNA: TGCGCCAGCGGGCGCGGGACAGATCTCTACGAGCAGTACTTC. Translated: CASGRGTDLYEQYF.

This clonotype was seen only a few times. A much bigger clone sits one base away, suggesting this may be a read error. The chain recombines TRBV29-1 with TRBJ2-7; D gene ambiguous. From germline, CDR1 is SQVTM and CDR2 ANQGSEA. The CDR3 is 12 amino acids. V was pared by 0 bases and J by 5 bases, with 8 bases between. The CDR3 spells CSVEDLGNEQYF. CDR3 in DNA: TGCAGCGTTGAAGATCTCGGAAACGAGCAGTACTTC.

This clonotype was counted at least ten times. The chain joins TRBV5-1 to TRBJ2-2; weak D call: TRBD2 (5 bases). The CDR3 sequence is 14 residues long. V was cut by 2 bases and J by 6 bases, with 11 bases left in between. The germline V gene encodes CDR1 SGHRS and CDR2 YFSETQ. The CDR3: CASSFFTGSGELFF. Written as DNA, the CDR3 is TGCGCCAGCAGCTTCTTCACGGGGTCCGGGGAGCTGTTTTTT.

This clonotype was seen many times. The chain recombines TRBV20-1 with TRBJ2-1, with D possibly TRBD2 on 6 matching bases. V was trimmed by 1 base and J by 2 bases, leaving 15 bases between them. Germline V gives CDR1 DFQATT, CDR2 SNEGSKA (reference sequence). This CDR3 spans 16 amino acids. CDR3 sequence reads: CSARGVVAAAYNEQFF. The CDR3 nucleotides read TGCAGTGCTAGAGGAGTGGTAGCGGCAGCCTACAATGAGCAGTTCTTC.

The chain uses TRBV24-1 and TRBJ2-1; 11 bases match TRBD2. Trimming took 9 bases from V and 7 from J; bases not matched to a gene: 7. Germline-derived CDR1 and CDR2 are KGHDR and SFDVKD. This CDR3 spans 14 amino acids. CDR3 nucleotide sequence: TGTGCCACCGCAACTAGCGGGAGAGGGAATGAGCAGTTCTTC. Translated: CATATSGRGNEQFF.

This clonotype was counted many times. For the CDR3, the DNA is TGTGCCAGCAGCTTAGGGCTGCGGGAGGCCAGAAATGAGCAGTTCTTC. It codes for CASSLGLREARNEQFF. The chain links TRBV7-9 to TRBJ2-1; 8 bases are shared with TRBD2. V dropped 1 base and J dropped 7; count of bases not matched to a gene: 9. Germline V gives CDR1 SEHNR, CDR2 FQNEAQ (reference sequence). The CDR3 is 16 amino acids.

In its sample, this clonotype was seen a few times. The chain links TRBV7-9 to TRBJ2-7, with D possibly being TRBD1 (5 bases). The CDR3 runs 15 residues. The ends were cut back, 1 base at V and 3 bases at J, with 13 bases in the middle. CDR1 SEHNR and CDR2 FQNEAQ come from the germline V gene (reference sequence). The CDR3 here is CASSLEGPQGYEQYF. In DNA form, the CDR3 reads TGTGCCAGCAGCTTAGAAGGTCCCCAGGGCTACGAGCAGTACTTC. The full variable domain, rest sourced from reference TRBV7-9 and TRBJ2-7, is DTGVSQNPRHKITKRGQNVTFRCDPISEHNRLYWYRQTLGQGPEFLTYFQNEAQLEKSRLLSDRFSAERPKGSFSTLEIQRTEQGDSAMYLCASSLEGPQGYEQYFGPGTRLTVT.

This clonotype has at least ten counts. The chain recombines TRBV9 with TRBJ1-5, with 7 bases aligning to TRBD1. This CDR3 comprises 15 residues. CDR1 and CDR2 from the germline V gene are SGDLS and YYNGEE. V was pared by 3 bases and J by 5 bases, with 8 bases of the junction left unmatched. The DNA for the CDR3 is TGTGCCAGCAGCGCCGAGGGACAGAGATATCAGCCCCAGCATTTT. Translated, it gives CASSAEGQRYQPQHF.

This clonotype has at least ten counts. The V gene is TRBV20-1, the J gene TRBJ2-1; 12 bases match TRBD2. Germline V gene lookup returns CDR1 DFQATT and CDR2 SNEGSKA (reference sequence). CDR3 length: 17 amino acids. V lost 1 base, J lost 8 bases, and 12 bases stayed unmatched. The chain's CDR3 is CSARVSFRLAGADEQFF. DNA for the CDR3: TGCAGTGCTAGAGTCTCTTTTCGACTAGCGGGAGCGGATGAGCAGTTCTTC.

This clonotype was seen repeatedly, ten times or more. This rearrangement joins TRBV25-1 to TRBJ1-6, with 7 bases fitting TRBD1. The V and J ends lost 5 bases and 8 bases, in that order; junction bases with no gene match: 12. The CDR3 is 16 residues long. Germline assignment: CDR1 MGHDK and CDR2 SYGVNS. CDR3 loop: CASSTIQGLIDSPLHF. The CDR3 nucleotides are TGTGCCAGCAGTACCATACAGGGGCTGATCGATTCACCCCTCCACTTT.

At least ten counts were recorded for this clonotype. This rearrangement joins TRBV27 to TRBJ2-2, with a possible D match to TRBD2 (5 bases). Looked up from germline, CDR1 is MNHEY and CDR2 is SMNVEV (reference sequence). V was clipped by 2 bases and J by 1 base, with 8 bases between them. The CDR3 covers 15 residues. In DNA, the CDR3 is TGTGCCAGCAGTTTAAGAGGGATGAACACCGGGGAGCTGTTTTTT. Its protein product is CASSLRGMNTGELFF.

This clonotype appeared many times. The V call is TRBV6-1, the J call TRBJ2-5; unclear D gene. This CDR3 spans 14 amino acids. The V gene lost 4 bases and the J gene lost 4 bases, with 13 bases spanning the gap. Germline V gene sequence: CDR1 MNHNS, CDR2 SASEGT. The CDR3 is CASSGALSGETQYF. Here the CDR3 DNA reads TGTGCCAGCAGTGGGGCCCTTTCGGGAGAGACCCAGTACTTC.

This clonotype was recorded at least ten times. The chain carries TRBV20-1 and TRBJ1-5, with 10 bases identical to TRBD1. Germline loops: CDR1 DFQATT, CDR2 SNEGSKA (reference sequence). V lost 6 bases to trimming and J lost 3 bases; unmatched junction nucleotides: 5. The CDR3 loop spans 14 amino acids. CDR3 sequence (DNA): TGCAGTGCCCCGACAGGGGGCCACAATCAGCCCCAGCATTTT. It codes for CSAPTGGHNQPQHF.